What follows are 27 T cell receptor beta chains derived from one specimen sequenced in a study of blood T cells in healthy people across ages. Combining a sample-barcoded 5' primer with a J-beta primer mix, a second PCR ran for 7 to 11 cycles. TCRdb processed the 5' RACE reads anew with MiXCR; each CDR3 protein has one entry. The sample yields about 1.7 million distinct CDR3 sequences, about 28% seen once. The sequenced material came from blood. All receptors derive from a woman between 25 and 40 years old in good health.

The V gene is TRBV18, the J gene TRBJ2-7; D not resolved. Germline assignment: CDR1 KGHSH and CDR2 LQKENI. The CDR3 extends over 14 amino acids. V lost 2 bases and J 2 bases, leaving 10 bases between the germline ends. The CDR3 loop reads CASSPSDTPYEQYF. In DNA form, the CDR3 reads TGTGCCAGCTCACCAAGTGACACACCCTACGAGCAGTACTTC.

This clonotype was picked up many times. The V call is TRBV5-5, the J call TRBJ2-5; D uncertain. CDR1 and CDR2 from the germline V gene are SGHKS and YYEKEE (reference sequence). This CDR3 spans 14 amino acids. Trimming removed 0 bases at V and 1 base at J, with 7 bases between. The CDR3 bases are TGTGCCAGCAGCTTGGAGTACCCCCAAGAGACCCAGTACTTC. Translating it yields CASSLEYPQETQYF.

The genes are TRBV20-1 and TRBJ2-5; TRBD2 aligns across 8 bases. Germline CDR1 and CDR2: DFQATT and SNEGSKA (reference sequence). V dropped 0 bases and J dropped 5; count of bases not matched to a gene: 11. The CDR3 has 16 amino acids. CDR3 region: CSARDSAGGLGETQYF. Here the CDR3 DNA reads TGCAGTGCTAGAGATTCGGCGGGGGGTTTGGGGGAGACCCAGTACTTC.

This clonotype was seen repeatedly, ten times or more. The rearrangement joins TRBV7-2 to TRBJ2-2; the D is unclear. Germline V gene sequence: CDR1 SGHTA, CDR2 FQGNSA. This CDR3 comprises 16 residues. V was cut by 5 bases and J by 6 bases, with 19 bases left in between. CDR3: CASSPQAVRLAGELFF. CDR3 DNA: TGTGCCAGCAGCCCGCAGGCGGTCCGTTTAGCCGGGGAGCTGTTTTTT.

This clonotype was seen only a few times. This chain joins TRBV3-1 and TRBJ1-2; the D gene is possibly TRBD1 (5 bases). V was pared by 1 base and J by 2 bases, with 17 bases between. Germline CDR1 is LGHDT and CDR2 is YNNKEL (reference sequence). The CDR3 totals 17 residues. This chain's CDR3 is CASSQVFVRQINYGYTF. The CDR3 nucleotides are TGTGCCAGCAGCCAAGTTTTCGTGCGACAGATAAACTATGGCTACACCTTC.

The rearrangement uses TRBV6-2 or TRBV6-3 and TRBJ1-5; TRBD1 might be the D (5 bases). The germline CDR1 and CDR2 sequences are MNHEY and SVGEGT. CDR3 size: 17 residues. The V end was cut by 0 bases, the J end by 0 bases, with 12 bases between. This CDR3 is CASSYSPGAGSNQPQHF. CDR3 sequence (DNA): TGTGCCAGCAGTTACTCACCCGGGGCCGGTAGCAATCAGCCCCAGCATTTT.

The gene calls are TRBV12-3 or TRBV12-4 and TRBJ2-3, with D perhaps TRBD2 (6 bases). This CDR3 is 14 amino acids long. V dropped 6 bases and J dropped 5 bases, with 15 bases sitting between them. The CDR3 is CASSYRRRGDTQYF. Written as DNA, the CDR3 is TGTGCCAGCAGCTACCGGAGGCGGGGAGATACGCAGTATTTT.

The rearrangement links TRBV28 to TRBJ1-2, with D tentatively TRBD1 (6 bases). CDR1 is MDHEN, CDR2 SYDVKM, per germline. The CDR3 loop spans 13 amino acids. V was trimmed by 6 bases and J by 5 bases, leaving 13 bases between them. In DNA form, the CDR3 reads TGTGCCAGCAGACTCCCCCAGGGGTATGGCTACACCTTC. Its translation is CASRLPQGYGYTF.

On this clonotype itself: A read error may produce the germline difference seen at one junction end. The chain recombines TRBV9 with TRBJ2-1; TRBD2 matches 9 bases. Per germline, CDR1 SGDLS and CDR2 YYNGEE. The CDR3 is 14 residues long. CDR3 sequence reads: CASSVAGAMDEQFF. CDR3 sequence (DNA): TGTGCCAGCAGTGTAGCGGGGGCTATGGATGAGCAGTTCTTC.

There are many counts of this clonotype. The gene calls are TRBV7-6 and TRBJ2-7; TRBD2 matches at 8 bases. V shed 1 base and J 0 bases; nucleotides not matched to a gene: 17. The CDR3 covers 20 residues. Germline assignment: CDR1 SGHVS and CDR2 FNYEAQ. The chain's CDR3 is CASSLGPQRGPQMYSYEQYF. Written as DNA, the CDR3 is TGTGCCAGCAGCTTAGGTCCCCAGCGGGGGCCCCAGATGTACTCCTACGAGCAGTACTTC.

The J gene is TRBJ2-1, the V gene TRBV5-1; D is uncertain. V was shortened by 0 bases and J by 7 bases, with 11 bases between the two germline ends. This CDR3 is 14 amino acids long. Germline V CDR1 and CDR2: SGHRS, YFSETQ. In DNA form, the CDR3 reads TGCGCCAGCAGCTTGGCCTTGGTCAGAAATGAGCAGTTCTTC. This sequence encodes CASSLALVRNEQFF.

The CDR3 region has the DNA TGTGCCACCAGCAGAGATTTTGGGACAGGGGGCGGAGAGCAGTACTTC. Protein sequence: CATSRDFGTGGGEQYF. This rearrangement joins TRBV15 to TRBJ2-7, with 12 bases matching TRBD1. The junction had 7 bases not matched to a gene; V was cut back by 0 bases and J by 7 bases. Germline V CDR1 and CDR2: LNHNV, YYDKDF (reference sequence). The CDR3 loop spans 16 amino acids. Based on the CDR3 plus reference TRBV15 and TRBJ2-7, the full variable domain is DAMVIQNPRYQVTQFGKPVTLSCSQTLNHNVMYWYQQKSSQAPKLLFHYYDKDFNNEADTPDNFQSRRPNTSFCFLDIRSPGLGDTAMYLCATSRDFGTGGGEQYFGPGTRLTVT.

The J gene is TRBJ2-3, the V gene TRBV2; 7 nucleotides agree with TRBD2. With V trimmed by 5 bases and J by 8 bases, 10 bases remained unmatched. In germline, CDR1 is SNHLY, CDR2 FYNNEI. The CDR3 covers 14 residues. In DNA, the CDR3 is TGTGCCAGCAGTACCGGGACTATGGAGGGTACGCAGTATTTT. Amino acid sequence: CASSTGTMEGTQYF.

This clonotype was counted a few times. The genes are TRBV29-1 and TRBJ2-1; TRBD2 aligns across 7 bases. This CDR3 comprises 14 residues. Per germline, CDR1 SQVTM and CDR2 ANQGSEA. Unmatched junction bases numbered 5, after V lost 2 bases and J lost 4 bases. The CDR3 is CSVEKWEGYNEQFF. CDR3 nucleotide sequence: TGCAGCGTTGAAAAATGGGAGGGATACAATGAGCAGTTCTTC.

This clonotype came up a few times. The chain uses TRBV27 and TRBJ1-2; unclear D gene. The germline V gene encodes CDR1 MNHEY and CDR2 SMNVEV (reference sequence). Trimming shortened V by 6 bases and J by 2 bases, and 10 bases separated the two germline ends. The CDR3 runs 13 residues. CDR3 loop: CASRDLLNYGYTF. CDR3 DNA sequence: TGTGCCAGCAGGGACTTACTCAACTATGGCTACACCTTC.

The genes are TRBV30 and TRBJ1-1; no definite D call. The V gene's germline CDR1 is GTSNPN and CDR2 SVGIG (reference sequence). The CDR3 sequence is 13 residues long. Between the trimmed V and J ends, which lost 4 bases and 1 base, there was a span of 10 bases. This CDR3 is CAWTLTTNTEAFF. In DNA, the CDR3 is TGTGCCTGGACCCTAACAACGAACACTGAAGCTTTCTTT.

A few counts support this clonotype. The J gene is TRBJ2-1, the V gene TRBV6-5; possibly TRBD1 for D (7 bases). V dropped 4 bases and J dropped 3 bases, with 22 bases sitting between them. CDR3 size: 18 residues. Per germline, CDR1 MNHEY and CDR2 SVGAGI. In nucleotides, the CDR3 is TGTGCCAGCAGTTTGAGCGGTCGGAGGGGGCCCCTCTACAATGAGCAGTTCTTC. Its protein product is CASSLSGRRGPLYNEQFF.

This clonotype was counted between two and nine times. V gene TRBV20-1 combines with J gene TRBJ2-3; the D gene is possibly TRBD2 (5 bases). The length of the CDR3 is 14 residues. With 5 bases removed from V and 4 bases from J, the gap between germline ends came to 16 bases. Looked up from germline, CDR1 is DFQATT and CDR2 is SNEGSKA (reference sequence). The CDR3 DNA reads TGCAGTGCTCGGACGGGGTTAGATCCAGATACGCAGTATTTT. Translating gives CSARTGLDPDTQYF.

This clonotype was recorded at least ten times. The V call is TRBV12-3 or TRBV12-4, the J call TRBJ1-4, with TRBD1 identical over 10 bases. The length of the CDR3 is 15 residues. V was pared by 3 bases and J by 6 bases, with 4 bases of the junction left unmatched. The CDR3 sequence: CASSFAGQGYEKLFF. CDR3 in DNA: TGTGCCAGCAGTTTTGCGGGACAGGGGTATGAAAAACTGTTTTTT.

This clonotype was observed a handful of times. The rearrangement uses TRBV7-9 and TRBJ1-1; 8 bases agree with TRBD1. The CDR3 length is 18 residues. Germline CDR1 reads SEHNR; CDR2 reads FQNEAQ (reference sequence). J gave up 4 bases and V 0 bases, and 13 bases lay outside the gene matches. The CDR3 DNA sequence: TGTGCCAGCAGCTTAGCCGGACAGGGATGGGTGGTGGCCACTGAAGCTTTCTTT. Translating it yields CASSLAGQGWVVATEAFF.

The chain is built from TRBV2 and TRBJ1-4; 7 bases match TRBD1. The V and J ends lost 5 bases and 5 bases, in that order; junction bases with no gene match: 5. CDR1 SNHLY and CDR2 FYNNEI come from the germline V gene. CDR3 size: 14 residues. The CDR3 loop is CASSTGVRNEKLFF. DNA for the CDR3: TGTGCCAGCAGTACAGGGGTGAGGAATGAAAAACTGTTTTTT.

The V and J genes are TRBV7-6 and TRBJ2-1; unclear D gene. The length of the CDR3 is 13 residues. Germline CDR1 is SGHVS and CDR2 is FNYEAQ. Trimming removed 0 bases at V and 7 bases at J, with 7 bases between. CDR3 sequence (DNA): TGTGCCAGCAGCTTAGCAACCCAAAATGAGCAGTTCTTC. It specifies CASSLATQNEQFF. Together with reference TRBV7-6 and TRBJ2-1, the CDR3 gives the full variable domain: GAGVSQSPRYKVTKRGQDVALRCDPISGHVSLYWYRQALGQGPEFLTYFNYEAQQDKSGLPNDRFSAERPEGSISTLTIQRTEQRDSAMYRCASSLATQNEQFFGPGTRLTVL.

The rearrangement joins TRBV27 to TRBJ1-2; D uncertain. The length of the CDR3 is 17 residues. V lost 4 bases and J 2 bases, leaving 20 bases between the germline ends. Germline lookup yields CDR1 MNHEY and CDR2 SMNVEV (reference sequence). CDR3 coding DNA: TGTGCCAGCAGTTCCCTCCCTCCTCTCCCGGGCAACTATGGCTACACCTTC. This translates into CASSSLPPLPGNYGYTF.

This clonotype was recorded at least ten times. One end of the junction does not line up with germline, which may come from a read error. CDR3 in amino acids: CASSPLGNTEAFF. The CDR3, as DNA: TGTGCCAGCAGCCCCTTGGGAAACACTGAAGCTTTCTTT. The rearrangement joins TRBV5-1 to TRBJ1-1, with D unclear. Germline lookup yields CDR1 SGHRS and CDR2 YFSETQ. The CDR3 covers 13 residues.

V gene TRBV7-9 combines with J gene TRBJ1-4; D gene unclear. Germline CDR1 is SEHNR and CDR2 is FQNEAQ (reference sequence). The CDR3 runs to 14 residues. Trimming took off 5 bases at V and 8 bases at J, with 15 bases between the two ends. CDR3 sequence: CASSLDQPDEKLFF. CDR3 DNA sequence: TGTGCCAGCAGCCTTGACCAGCCTGACGAAAAACTGTTTTTT. Filled out from reference TRBV7-9 and TRBJ1-4, the complete variable domain reads DTGVSQNPRHKITKRGQNVTFRCDPISEHNRLYWYRQTLGQGPEFLTYFQNEAQLEKSRLLSDRFSAERPKGSFSTLEIQRTEQGDSAMYLCASSLDQPDEKLFFGSGTQLSVL.

This clonotype was picked up a small number of times. The CDR3 DNA reads TGTGCCAGCACCATATCGGGACAGGGCTCAGATACGCAGTATTTT. As protein: CASTISGQGSDTQYF. This sequence joins TRBV12-3 or TRBV12-4 and TRBJ2-3; 9 nucleotides align to TRBD1. Losses at the gene ends were 7 bases for V and 4 bases for J; bases not matched to a gene: 9. The length of the CDR3 is 15 residues.

This clonotype was observed a few times. The genes are TRBV10-3 and TRBJ1-2, with unresolved D. CDR1 and CDR2 (germline): ENHRY, SYGVKD. The CDR3 runs to 15 residues. Trimming shortened V by 0 bases and J by 7 bases, and 15 bases separated the two germline ends. The CDR3 spells CAISESRGRTSGYTF. CDR3 coding DNA: TGTGCCATCAGTGAGTCTCGAGGTCGCACCTCTGGCTACACCTTC.